This T cell receptor beta chain was captured by sequencing in a study of post-analysis software for immune sequencing data. Whole-study context: Included among the disease courses, which were recorded for the cohort, were relapsing-remitting, secondary progressive and progressive-relapsing multiple sclerosis. Overall study results and limits: Normalized Chao1 diversity in multiple sclerosis patients fell significantly below that of controls. Patients used about five TRBV segments, including TRBV5-6, TRBV5-1 and TRBV20-1, more often than controls. By F measure, samples from a shared preparation batch strongly co-clustered.

The CDR3 has 16 residues. Germline lookup yields CDR1 SGHKS and CDR2 YYEKEE (reference sequence). Trimming at V came to 4 bases and at J to 4 bases, leaving 8 bases not matched to a gene. TCR beta libraries were prepared from cDNA with unique molecular identifiers. TCRdb processed the PCR reads anew with MiXCR; each CDR3 protein has one entry. The data show approximately 360,000 distinct CDR3 sequences, roughly 38% seen once. In its sample, this clonotype was seen a few times. The antigen is not known. The genes are TRBV5-5 and TRBJ2-6; TRBD2 agrees at 7 bases. The TCR originated in a girl aged 10 to 17 with multiple sclerosis. Sequencing used blood. CDR3 loop: CASSLGGVRGANVLTF. In DNA, the CDR3 is TGTGCCAGCAGCCTTGGGGGGGTCCGAGGGGCCAACGTCCTGACTTTC. Using reference TRBV5-5 and TRBJ2-6 for the parts outside the CDR3, the full variable domain is DAGVTQSPTHLIKTRGQQVTLRCSPISGHKSVSWYQQVLGQGPQFIFQYYEKEERGRGNFPDRFSARQFPNYSSELNVNALLLGDSALYLCASSLGGVRGANVLTFGAGSRLTVL.